This T cell receptor beta chain was profiled in a study of OX40 agonist ivuxolimab in advanced cancers. Study-level background: Ivuxolimab, an antibody acting as an agonist of OX40 (CD134), was used to treat patients.

The method was immunoSEQ multiplex PCR; TCRdb's version includes in-frame clones alone and lacks a portion of them. This table has roughly 88,000 clones, 87% appearing once. V lost 4 bases to trimming and J lost 7 bases, with 17 bases between them. The CDR3 runs to 15 residues. Germline CDR1 reads MDHEN; CDR2 reads SYDVKM. A single count supports this clone. The chain carries TRBV28 and TRBJ2-1; tentatively, D is TRBD1 (6 bases). The sequence was obtained from an adult with an advanced solid tumor such as melanoma, head and neck, liver or kidney cancer. The sequencing here drew on CD4+ or CD8+ T cells sorted from blood, taken in a trial of the OX40 agonist ivuxolimab. CDR3 in DNA: TGTGCCAGCAGTTCGCCGGCCAGGGGTACGAATGAGCAGTTCTTC. Its translation: CASSSPARGTNEQFF.